These T cell receptor beta chains were read from a single sample in a study of cytomegalovirus exposure and HLA in healthy donors. The protocol was immunoSEQ multiplex PCR, while the TCRdb copy is restricted to in-frame clones and leaves out a portion. The data hold approximately 150,000 clones, with approximately 74% observed a single time. The sample taken for sequencing was PBMCs. The receptors here all came from a woman aged 25-40 years in good health and CMV-seronegative. The CDR3 runs from the conserved cysteine through the conserved F or W. Each record gives: D gene, J gene, clone size, V gene, CDR3 DNA, CDR3 protein. The D gene is left open where the match is weak. Not all rows give a size; the values are once, few, many and, for expanded clones, a class.

TRBD1 TRBJ2-3 - TRBV7-7 TGTGCCAGCAGCATCGGGACAGGGCTAGATACGCAGTATTTT CASSIGTGLDTQYF
TRBD2 TRBJ2-5 - TRBV7-3 TGTGCCAGCAGCTCCTCTGGGGCGGGAGCGGAGACCCAGTACTTC CASSSSGAGAETQYF
- TRBJ2-2 - TRBV2 TGTGCCAGCAGTCCCACTGCGGTAGGGGAGCTGTTTTTT CASSPTAVGELFF
TRBD1 TRBJ1-4 once TRBV5-4 TGTGCCAGCAGCCCCGGACAGGGGGCGGGCAAACTGTTTTTT CASSPGQGAGKLFF
- TRBJ1-3 - TRBV7-6 TGTGCCAGCAGCTTTACCCGACAGGCTAACTCTGGAAACACCATATATTTT CASSFTRQANSGNTIYF
- TRBJ1-1 - TRBV2 TGTGCCAGCAGACAGATGAGTGAAGCTTTCTTT CASRQMSEAFF
- TRBJ2-2 once TRBV27 TGTGCCAGCAGTTTATCGAGGGATATCGCCGGGGAGCTGTTTTTT CASSLSRDIAGELFF
- TRBJ2-3 - TRBV7-9 TGTGCCTCCAGGGGTGATACGCAGTATTTT CASRGDTQYF
TRBD2 TRBJ2-7 - TRBV5-6 TGTGCCAGCAGCTTGCGGGGGGGTCCCTACGAGCAGTACTTC CASSLRGGPYEQYF
- TRBJ1-1 - TRBV30 TGTGCCTGGTCGAGGGTTCTGGCCACTGAAGCTTTCTTT CAWSRVLATEAFF
- TRBJ1-1 few TRBV27 TGTGCCGTCCTCGGCAGGGGCGAGGGGACTGAAGCTTTCTTT CAVLGRGEGTEAFF
TRBD2 TRBJ2-5 - TRBV5-1 TGCGCCAGCAGCTTGGCGCCTAGCGGGGGACAAGAGACCCAGTACTTC CASSLAPSGGQETQYF
- TRBJ1-5 - TRBV10-3 TGTGCCACCAGAACGAACCCCGACAGCGGCAATCAGCCCCAGCATTTT CATRTNPDSGNQPQHF
TRBD1 TRBJ2-4 once TRBV7-9 TGTGCCAGCAGCTTCGGGGACAGGGGCGACATTCAGTACTTC CASSFGDRGDIQYF
- TRBJ1-4 - TRBV29-1 TGCAGCGCAACGGACAGATCTAATGAAAAACTGTTTTTT CSATDRSNEKLFF
- TRBJ1-6 - TRBV9 TGTGCCAGCAGCGTAGCGGGGGGCGGTTCACCCCTCCACTTT CASSVAGGGSPLHF
- TRBJ2-5 few TRBV5-1 TGCGCCAGCAGCCAAAATGGGCAGCAAGAGACCCAGTACTTC CASSQNGQQETQYF
TRBD2 TRBJ2-1 - TRBV15 TGTGCCACCAGCAGCGTAGCGGGAGTCTACAATGAGCAGTTCTTC CATSSVAGVYNEQFF
TRBD2 TRBJ2-1 - TRBV15 TGTGCCACCAGCAGAGTAGCGGGAGCTTACAATGAGCAGTTCTTC CATSRVAGAYNEQFF
TRBD1 TRBJ2-1 few TRBV9 TGTGCCAGCAGCGTTCGGGACAGGGATAATGAGCAGTTCTTC CASSVRDRDNEQFF
TRBD1 TRBJ1-2 few TRBV28 TGTGCCAGCAGCCTCACTCCCAGGGGGCTTTCGCATGGCTACACCTTC CASSLTPRGLSHGYTF
- TRBJ2-2 few TRBV5-1 TGCGCCAGCAGCTTGGGGACAGTGAACACCGGGGAGCTGTTTTTT CASSLGTVNTGELFF
- TRBJ2-5 - TRBV10-3 TGTGCCATCAGTGACCTAGGGGGGGGAGAGACCCAGTACTTC CAISDLGGGETQYF
TRBD1 TRBJ1-1 - TRBV30 TGTGCCTGGGATCCGGACAGGGGAAATACTGAAGCTTTCTTT CAWDPDRGNTEAFF
- TRBJ1-3 - TRBV23-1 TGCGCCAGCAGGTCCACAGGGTGCTCTGGAAACACCATATATTTT CASRSTGCSGNTIYF
- TRBJ2-1 - TRBV15 TGTGCCACCAGCAGGGTCAGTAGTGGAGCCCTTCTATACAATGAGCAGTTCTTC CATSRVSSGALLYNEQFF
- TRBJ1-1 few TRBV10-3 TGTGCCATCAGTGAGTCAAGGACAACTCAAATGAACACTGAAGCTTTCTTT CAISESRTTQMNTEAFF
TRBD1 TRBJ2-7 few TRBV7-3 TGTGCCAGCAGCCCCGGGACAGGGTTCTACGAGCAGTACTTC CASSPGTGFYEQYF
- TRBJ2-7 - TRBV9 TGTGCCAGCAGCCCCGGGGGGCGAGCCTACGAGCAGTACTTC CASSPGGRAYEQYF
TRBD1 TRBJ2-2 - TRBV2 TGTGCCAGCTCCCAGGGGGCTGGGAACACCGGGGAGCTGTTTTTT CASSQGAGNTGELFF
- TRBJ2-3 - TRBV7-9 TGTGCCAGCAGCCGAGGAGGGATGGCTAGCACAGATACGCAGTATTTT CASSRGGMASTDTQYF
TRBD1 TRBJ2-3 - TRBV14 TGTGCCAGCAGCCTTCCGGGACAGGGGCGAAGAGATACGCAGTATTTT CASSLPGQGRRDTQYF
- TRBJ2-5 few TRBV7-9 TGTGCCAGCAGCTTATCACAGGGTTTTGAGACCCAGTACTTC CASSLSQGFETQYF
TRBD1 TRBJ1-2 - TRBV5-4 TGTGCCAGCAGCTTGGCCGGACAGGTAGTGGGTGGCTACACCTTC CASSLAGQVVGGYTF
- TRBJ1-1 - TRBV2 TGTGCCAGCAGAAACCCGGGGGCTGAAGCTTTCTTT CASRNPGAEAFF
- TRBJ2-3 - TRBV27 TGTGCCAGCAGGGACGGGGGGCTCGTAGATACGCAGTATTTT CASRDGGLVDTQYF
TRBD2 TRBJ2-1 - TRBV7-2 TGTGCCAGCAGCTTAGAACTAGCGGTAACCTACAATGAGCAGTTCTTC CASSLELAVTYNEQFF
TRBD1 TRBJ1-1 - TRBV11-2 TGTGCCAGCAGCTTTACAGGGGGCGCCGGGACTGAAGCTTTCTTT CASSFTGGAGTEAFF
- TRBJ2-1 - TRBV29-1 TGCAGCGTGGTCTTACTAACACCCTACAATGAGCAGTTCTTC CSVVLLTPYNEQFF
TRBD1 TRBJ1-2 - TRBV28 TGTGCCAGCAAATATTATGGGACAGGGGGCTCCCTCATCGGCTACACCTTC CASKYYGTGGSLIGYTF
- TRBJ2-2 - TRBV30 TGTGCCTGGACTCGGACCGGGGAGCTGTTTTTT CAWTRTGELFF
TRBD1 TRBJ1-6 - TRBV7-6 TGTGCCAGCAGCTTAAGCTACAGGGGCCCTAGCTCCTATAATTCACCCCTCCACTTT CASSLSYRGPSSYNSPLHF
- TRBJ1-4 - TRBV10-3 TGTGCCATCAGTGAATCTTTCGGTATCGGGGGTAATGAAAAACTGTTTTTT CAISESFGIGGNEKLFF